Following are 26 T cell receptor beta chains from one sample sequenced in a study of human T cells and chemical hapten exposure. The time point here: patch test 3, about 24 weeks after DPC sensitization. Treatment reported: therapeutic diphenylcyclopropenone sensitization with weekly scalp DPC. The study extracted total RNA from unfractionated whole blood. TCRdb recomputed calls from the RACE reads with MiXCR, one row per CDR3 protein. The table records roughly 39,000 distinct CDR3 sequences, about 13% of them present only once. The input for sequencing was whole blood, taken in connection with sensitization to the hapten diphenylcyclopropenone (DPC). The source of these receptors is a woman aged 40 to 50 with alopecia areata. Some clones in this sample may be carry-over from other donors' samples.

This clonotype has more than one count but fewer than ten. This chain connects TRBV3-1 to TRBJ2-2, with D hard to call. This CDR3 spans 14 amino acids. The germline V gene has CDR1 LGHDT and CDR2 YNNKEL (reference sequence). The germline V and J ends were trimmed by 1 base and 3 bases, with 6 bases remaining between them. The CDR3 region is CASSQGSDTGELFF. CDR3 sequence (DNA): TGTGCCAGCAGCCAAGGTTCGGACACCGGGGAGCTGTTTTTT.

This clonotype is a singleton in its sample. This may stem from a read error, because a much larger clone lies one nucleotide away. The genes are TRBV7-9 and TRBJ2-2; unclear D gene. The V gene's germline CDR1 is SEHNR and CDR2 FQNEAQ (reference sequence). The CDR3 loop spans 14 amino acids. The CDR3 sequence is CANSFSGNTGELFF. In DNA, the CDR3 is TGTGCCAACAGCTTCTCCGGGAACACCGGGGAGCTGTTTTTT.

Many counts were recorded for this clonotype. The V gene is TRBV4-1, the J gene TRBJ1-1; D not certain. Germline CDR1 MGHRA, CDR2 YSYEKL. There are 14 residues in the CDR3. The V gene lost 3 bases and the J gene lost 1 base, with 9 bases spanning the gap. The CDR3 DNA sequence: TGCGCCAGCAGCCACGAGCAGGAGAACACTGAAGCTTTCTTT. It is translated as CASSHEQENTEAFF.

This clonotype has only a few counts. The V gene is TRBV10-1, the J gene TRBJ2-3; D may be TRBD2 (6 bases). Looked up from germline, CDR1 is WNHNN and CDR2 is SYGVQD (reference sequence). V was trimmed by 0 bases and J by 9 bases, leaving 10 bases between them. The CDR3 runs to 13 residues. This chain's CDR3 is CASSESSRGTQYF. The CDR3 DNA reads TGCGCCAGCAGTGAGTCGAGTCGGGGGACGCAGTATTTT.

This clonotype was seen many times. J is TRBJ2-1 and V is TRBV29-1, with TRBD1 matching over 7 bases. CDR1 is SQVTM, CDR2 ANQGSEA, per germline. V trimming: 7 bases; J trimming: 0 bases; junction bases outside the gene matches: 3. The CDR3 covers 13 residues. The CDR3 region is CSAHRGSYNEQFF. DNA for the CDR3: TGCAGCGCCCACAGGGGCTCCTACAATGAGCAGTTCTTC.

This clonotype was recorded at least ten times. The chain has TRBV3-1 and TRBJ2-5; 8 bases map to TRBD1. The germline V gene encodes CDR1 LGHDT and CDR2 YNNKEL (reference sequence). The CDR3 is made up of 14 amino acids. V gave up 7 bases and J gave up 4 bases; unmatched junction bases: 8. CDR3 sequence reads: CASTLRTGRETQYF. The CDR3 DNA reads TGTGCCAGCACTTTGCGGACAGGGAGAGAGACCCAGTACTTC.

This clonotype was picked up a small number of times. This rearrangement joins TRBV4-1 to TRBJ1-1, with D possibly matching TRBD1 (6 bases). CDR1 is MGHRA and CDR2 is YSYEKL in the germline V gene. This CDR3 spans 14 amino acids. V was trimmed by 4 bases and J by 4 bases, leaving 13 bases between them. CDR3 protein: CASSRTGASTEAFF. The CDR3 DNA is TGCGCCAGCAGCCGAACGGGGGCTAGCACTGAAGCTTTCTTT.

In this sample, this clonotype turned up many times. The V call is TRBV7-6, the J call TRBJ2-2; 14 positions agree with TRBD2. This CDR3 has 17 residues. The germline gives CDR1 SGHVS, CDR2 FNYEAQ. V was pared by 9 bases and J by 1 base, with 7 bases of the junction left unmatched. In DNA form, the CDR3 reads TGTGCCAGTACGGGACTAGCGGGAGCGGGGAACACCGGGGAGCTGTTTTTT. Its protein product is CASTGLAGAGNTGELFF.

This clonotype has a single count. The rearrangement links TRBV2 to TRBJ1-3; D gene ambiguous. Germline CDR1 is SNHLY and CDR2 is FYNNEI. The V end was cut by 0 bases, the J end by 0 bases, with 12 bases between. The CDR3 is 17 amino acids. The chain's CDR3 is CASSEAGGTYSGNTIYF. The CDR3, as DNA: TGTGCCAGCAGTGAAGCTGGAGGCACCTACTCTGGAAACACCATATATTTT.

As regards this clonotype: An end of the junction differs from the germline gene, which may be a read error. V gene TRBV9 combines with J gene TRBJ1-1; no reliable D call. CDR3 length equals 11 residues. The germline gives CDR1 SGDLS, CDR2 YYNGEE. This CDR3 is CASSDGPELVF. The CDR3 DNA reads as TGTGCCAGCAGCGACGGACCCGAGCTTGTCTTT.

This clonotype was seen more than once but under ten times. This chain connects TRBV6-5 to TRBJ2-7, with 9 bases matching TRBD1. The CDR3 has 14 residues. Germline trimming cut 5 bases from V and 6 bases from J; bases unmatched to any gene: 8. Germline V gives CDR1 MNHEY, CDR2 SVGAGI. This chain's CDR3 is CASSHRDRVSEQYF. CDR3 DNA sequence: TGTGCCAGCAGTCACCGGGACAGGGTTTCCGAGCAGTACTTC.

Only a few counts were recorded for this clonotype. The chain has TRBV27 and TRBJ1-1; D gene ambiguous. The CDR3 sequence is 13 residues long. Germline CDR1 MNHEY, CDR2 SMNVEV (reference sequence). The germline V and J ends were trimmed by 5 bases and 2 bases, with 9 bases remaining between them. CDR3 protein: CASSTNQNTEAFF. The CDR3, as DNA: TGTGCCAGCAGTACTAACCAAAACACTGAAGCTTTCTTT.

The rearrangement uses TRBV11-2 and TRBJ2-1; 9 nucleotides agree with TRBD2. The CDR3 is 17 amino acids. J gave up 4 bases and V 0 bases, and 7 bases lay outside the gene matches. The germline V gene encodes CDR1 SGHAT and CDR2 FQNNGV. The CDR3 bases are TGTGCCAGCAGCTTAGAGGGAAGCGGGAGGATTTACAATGAGCAGTTCTTC. Its translation is CASSLEGSGRIYNEQFF.

This chain joins TRBV29-1 and TRBJ2-4, with D possibly TRBD2 on 6 matching bases. The CDR3 covers 15 residues. Germline CDR1 and CDR2: SQVTM and ANQGSEA. V dropped 1 base and J dropped 3 bases, with 13 bases sitting between them. CDR3 residues: CSVEVAGPHKNIQYF. The CDR3 nucleotides are TGCAGCGTTGAAGTGGCGGGGCCTCACAAAAACATTCAGTACTTC. Combining the CDR3 with reference TRBV29-1 and TRBJ2-4 gives the whole variable domain SAVISQKPSRDICQRGTSLTIQCQVDSQVTMMFWYRQQPGQSLTLIATANQGSEATYESGFVIDKFPISRPNLTFSTLTVSNMSPEDSSIYLCSVEVAGPHKNIQYFGAGTRLSVL.

This clonotype occurred a few times. The chain links TRBV4-3 to TRBJ2-1; D ambiguous. Trimming cost V 1 base and J 13 bases, with 14 bases left between them. Germline-derived CDR1 and CDR2 are LGHNA and YSLEER. The length of the CDR3 is 13 residues. CDR3 protein: CASSQVQGDPQFF. Here the CDR3 DNA reads TGCGCCAGCAGCCAAGTTCAAGGAGACCCACAGTTCTTC.

The CDR3 coding sequence is TGTGCCAGCGGGGACAGGGCCAATGAGCAGTTCTTC. The encoded protein is CASGDRANEQFF. The V and J genes are TRBV27 and TRBJ2-1, with TRBD1 identical over 9 bases. The germline V gene has CDR1 MNHEY and CDR2 SMNVEV (reference sequence). CDR3 length: 12 residues. Trimming removed 8 bases from V and 6 bases from J; junction bases left unmatched: 2.

This clonotype was detected only a few times. V and J are TRBV7-3 and TRBJ2-3; TRBD2 might be the D (6 bases). Per the germline V gene, CDR1 is SGHTA and CDR2 is FQGTGA. The CDR3 has 15 amino acids. With 6 bases removed from V and 3 bases from J, the gap between germline ends came to 16 bases. Written as DNA, the CDR3 is TGTGCCAGCAGGGGCTTCCGGGAGACGACAGATACGCAGTATTTT. Translating gives CASRGFRETTDTQYF.

This clonotype has at least ten counts. The rearrangement uses TRBV10-2 and TRBJ2-7; a possible D gene is TRBD2 (6 bases). Germline CDR1 WSHSY, CDR2 SAAADI. The V gene lost 7 bases and the J gene lost 5 bases, with 18 bases spanning the gap. This CDR3 contains 14 residues. CDR3 residues: CASTPRDFRDEQYF. The CDR3 bases are TGCGCCAGCACCCCGCGGGACTTTCGGGACGAGCAGTACTTC.

The genes are TRBV19 and TRBJ1-1, with 8 bases aligning to TRBD1. Germline V lookup: CDR1 LNHDA, CDR2 SQIVND (reference sequence). This CDR3 region has 15 residues. With 7 bases clipped from V and 3 bases from J, the junction kept 10 bases outside the gene matches. DNA for the CDR3: TGTGCCAGTACGTTTACTGGACAGGGCGACACTGAAGCTTTCTTT. This gives the protein CASTFTGQGDTEAFF.

This rearrangement joins TRBV4-3 to TRBJ1-1, with D possibly being TRBD1 (6 bases). V lost 4 bases, J lost 1 base, and 10 bases lay in between. The CDR3 length is 14 residues. Looked up from germline, CDR1 is LGHNA and CDR2 is YSLEER. Here the CDR3 DNA reads TGCGCCAGCAGCCTGGGACACACGAACACTGAAGCTTTCTTT. Protein sequence: CASSLGHTNTEAFF.

V is TRBV7-9 and J is TRBJ1-4, with 8 bases that match TRBD1. V was pared by 5 bases and J by 9 bases, with 11 bases of the junction left unmatched. The CDR3 contains 15 residues. Germline-derived CDR1 and CDR2 are SEHNR and FQNEAQ (reference sequence). For the CDR3, the DNA is TGTGCCAGCAGCCCAAGACAGGGACAGGACAAAAAACTGTTTTTT. This sequence encodes CASSPRQGQDKKLFF.

This chain connects TRBV7-2 to TRBJ1-1, with D perhaps TRBD1 (5 bases). The CDR3 contains 14 residues. V was trimmed by 3 bases and J by 2 bases, leaving 10 bases between them. Germline values: CDR1 SGHTA, CDR2 FQGNSA. CDR3 coding DNA: TGTGCCAGCAGCTTGTCCGGGACCAACACTGAAGCTTTCTTT. Residues: CASSLSGTNTEAFF. The whole variable domain, remainder taken from reference TRBV7-2 and TRBJ1-1, is GAGVSQSPSNKVTEKGKDVELRCDPISGHTALYWYRQSLGQGLEFLIYFQGNSAPDKSGLPSDRFSAERTGGSVSTLTIQRTQQEDSAVYLCASSLSGTNTEAFFGQGTRLTVV.

This clonotype was found many times. This chain links TRBV25-1 with TRBJ2-1, with a tentative D call TRBD2 (5 bases). V was clipped by 3 bases and J by 5 bases, with 20 bases between them. The CDR3 runs to 17 residues. Looked up from germline, CDR1 is MGHDK and CDR2 is SYGVNS. The CDR3 sequence: CASSDSSAVGRDNEQFF. CDR3 DNA: TGTGCCAGCAGTGATTCTTCGGCCGTTGGGCGGGACAATGAGCAGTTCTTC.

The gene calls are TRBV28 and TRBJ2-1, with D unclear. The CDR3 length is 13 residues. CDR1 MDHEN and CDR2 SYDVKM come from the germline V gene. V was trimmed by 3 bases and J by 7 bases, leaving 10 bases between them. The CDR3: CASSLAASNEQFF. The CDR3 DNA sequence: TGTGCCAGCAGTTTGGCGGCTTCAAATGAGCAGTTCTTC.

The chain joins TRBV29-1 to TRBJ2-5; 9 bases align to TRBD2. The CDR3 totals 14 residues. CDR1 is SQVTM and CDR2 is ANQGSEA in the germline V gene. Unmatched junction bases numbered 2, after V lost 3 bases and J lost 0 bases. The CDR3 nucleotides read TGCAGCGTTGAGGTAGCGGGGGACCAAGAGACCCAGTACTTC. It yields the protein CSVEVAGDQETQYF.

V and J are TRBV20-1 and TRBJ2-2, with no clear D. In germline, CDR1 is DFQATT, CDR2 SNEGSKA (reference sequence). Trimming cost V 6 bases and J 7 bases, with 12 bases left between them. The CDR3 loop spans 12 amino acids. The DNA for the CDR3 is TGCAGTGCACCCCAAGAGGACGGGGAGCTGTTTTTT. It is translated as CSAPQEDGELFF.